This T cell receptor beta chain was profiled in a study of shared clonotypes between healthy human individuals (dated by TCRdb to the early 2020s). In the study overall: Three men and two women, aged 18 to 49 years, made up the cohort. To estimate repertoire size and how much clonotypes are shared between individuals, the study performed deep sequencing of blood TCR repertoires from roughly five healthy adults. Each donor's leukapheresis produced roughly between about 0.85 and 10 billion PBMCs. For each donor, CD4 naive and CD4 memory were each given three plates, CD8 naive was given two plates, and CD8 memory was given one plate. To increase sequencing depth and limit assay-specific biases, different laboratories used diverse techniques to prepare libraries and sequence TCR repertoires. General findings and caveats noted by the study authors: When a handful of donors were compared, the shared fraction of clonotypes was about 5.4% for naive CD4, approximately 3.5% for naive CD8, 2.3% for memory CD4, and 0.4% for memory CD8. Naive subsets generally had larger estimated clonotype richness than memory subsets. Because the study included only a small number of donors, the genetic and exposure-history diversity represented was limited. Sampling was limited to blood, and TCR repertoires in tissue likely differ from TCR repertoires in blood. Incomplete sequencing was indicated by rarefaction of sorted-subset datasets, despite the large sequencing depth. Higher generation probabilities were observed for clonotypes shared by all four sorted-subset donors than for non-shared clonotypes. Based on pairwise subsampling, the degree of clonotype sharing among donors was expected to be affected by sequencing depth.

As concerns this clone: Its cognate antigen has yet to be identified. Base qualities were left out, and no much larger clone turns up one base away.

Using the deep immunoSEQ assay, multiplex PCR amplified TCR CDR3 regions from genomic DNA. Extracted genomic DNA from each cell subset was distributed evenly across all wells of several immunoSEQ 96-well plates, and each plate was treated as a replicate. Each replicate PCR for sorted subsets received about 180 ng genomic DNA, equal to tens of thousands of T cell genomes. Purified libraries were quantified with a Qubit 3.0 fluorometer, sized on a Bioanalyzer 2100, and re-quantified with the KAPA Library Quantification kit. Each immunoSEQ 96-well plate was sequenced on its own single-read 150-cycle Illumina NextSeq 550 flow cell. The study's processing was this. Because the immunoSEQ output included only junctional sequences and no quality scores, the filtering could not be the same as the filtering used for full-length reads. Sequences were annotated with PyIR, a Python wrapper for IgBLAST v1.9, using IMGT germline references to assign V/J genes and CDR3. Reads were filtered out if the reads had weak V/J assignments (E-value above 1e-6), no CDR3, stop codons, out-of-frame junctions, or ambiguous translated residues. V3J clonotypes were defined as sequences sharing an identical inferred V gene, J gene, and CDR3 amino acid sequence. Percentage overlap between repertoires was calculated by dividing the number of shared unique clonotypes by the size of the smaller repertoire. RTK rarefaction, the Chao1 estimator, and Recon v2.1 estimates of unobserved clonotypes were used to assess repertoire richness. Generation probabilities were computed with OLGA for all TCRbeta clonotypes obtained by the gDNA method from four donors. TCRdb's version of the immuneACCESS table is confined to in-frame rearrangements and falls short of the full clone set. An unresolved V gene accounts for under half of the shortfall where checked; the remainder is of unknown origin. Clone size and V and J calls were adopted from that table, with D and trimming inferred from the DNA. The sample records a few million clones, more than 90% of which are singletons. 0.14% of the sample goes to the ten largest clones.

The donors were healthy, HIV-negative adults with no recently reported acute infections or vaccinations. Only Caucasian adults living in Nashville, Tennessee, USA were represented among the donors. CD4+ T cells were enriched through magnetic negative selection, after which naive cells were positively selected on CD45RA and the remaining negative fraction served as the memory subset. After blood collection by leukapheresis, PBMCs were isolated using Ficoll-Histopaque density gradient centrifugation and then cryopreserved in the vapor phase of liquid nitrogen. Analytical flow cytometry was used to check the purity and quantity of every magnetically sorted T cell population. Each sorted fraction had its genomic DNA isolated and then quantified by UV absorbance on a Nanodrop 2000c. CDR1 and CDR2 are read off the germline V gene as ENHRY and SYGVKD. The CDR3 spans 14 residues, from the cysteine through the phenylalanine. The read is trimmed to its CDR3 DNA, 42 bases read in frame from base 1. A distance of 12 bases separates the germline ends of V and J, which lose 4 bases and 3 bases respectively.

Recombination connected TRBV10-3 to TRBJ1-2; the D gene is possibly TRBD1, with 6 bases matching. The receptor was derived from a man between 18 and 35 years old in good health. Sequenced material: naive CD4+ T cells sorted from blood. The meaning of the sample's cell subset or site label: CD45RA+ positively selected. The CDR3 region has the sequence CAISAYRDDYGYTF. The nucleotide sequence is TGTGCCATCAGTGCCTACAGGGATGACTATGGCTACACCTTC.